This T cell receptor (beta chain) comes out of a study of control samples from healthy donors and cancer patients. Measured with immunoSEQ multiplex PCR; TCRdb has only the in-frame clones, and not every one. The table has some 160,000 clones, roughly nine tenths seen once; the top ten hold roughly 0.7%. The CDR3 is 13 residues long. V shed 3 bases and J shed 5 bases, with 8 bases lying between them. Germline V gene data show CDR1 as SGHAT and CDR2 as FQDESV (reference sequence). This sequence was found in a woman in her twenties or thirties in good health. The V and J genes are TRBV11-1 and TRBJ1-5; no reliable D call. Sequenced material: blood. The CDR3 DNA reads as TGTGCCAGCAGCTTGAACAACGATCAGCCCCAGCATTTT. It specifies CASSLNNDQPQHF.